This T cell receptor (beta chain) was found in a study of cytomegalovirus exposure and HLA in healthy donors. The CDR3 is 16 residues long. The V and J ends lost 3 bases and 2 bases, in that order; junction bases with no gene match: 9. Germline assignment: CDR1 LGHNA and CDR2 YNFKEQ. The PCR had 60 Vbeta and 13 Jbeta primers. Assay used: immunoSEQ multiplex PCR; TCRdb lists only in-frame clones, some missing. The sample carries some 160,000 clones, 79% recorded once. The source is a woman between 40 and 55 years old in good health and CMV-seronegative. Source material: PBMCs. V and J are TRBV4-2 and TRBJ2-7, with 8 bases matching TRBD1. The CDR3 sequence is CASSHVSGQATYEQYF. In DNA, the CDR3 is TGTGCCAGCAGCCACGTGTCGGGACAGGCTACCTACGAGCAGTACTTC.